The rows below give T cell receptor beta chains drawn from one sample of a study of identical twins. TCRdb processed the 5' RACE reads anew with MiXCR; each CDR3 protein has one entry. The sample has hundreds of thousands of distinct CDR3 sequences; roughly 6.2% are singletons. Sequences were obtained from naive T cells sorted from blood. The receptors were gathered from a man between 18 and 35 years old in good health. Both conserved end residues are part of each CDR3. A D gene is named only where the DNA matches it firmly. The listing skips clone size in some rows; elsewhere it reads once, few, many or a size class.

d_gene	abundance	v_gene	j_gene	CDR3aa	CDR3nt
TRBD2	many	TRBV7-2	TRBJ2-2	CASSRLAGDTGELFF	TGTGCCAGCAGCCGACTAGCGGGAGATACCGGGGAGCTGTTTTTT
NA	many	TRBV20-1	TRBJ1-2	CSAREAGGYTF	TGCAGTGCTAGGGAGGCGGGGGGCTACACCTTC
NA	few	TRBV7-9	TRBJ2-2	CASSPTETGELFF	TGTGCCAGCAGCCCGACTGAAACCGGGGAGCTGTTTTTT
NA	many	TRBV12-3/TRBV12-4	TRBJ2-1	CASSLTVRLLNPFF	TGTGCCAGCAGTTTAACTGTTCGGCTTCTCAATCCGTTCTTC
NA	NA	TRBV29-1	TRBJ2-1	CSGARSGRYNEQFF	TGCAGCGGTGCCCGATCGGGACGGTACAATGAGCAGTTCTTC
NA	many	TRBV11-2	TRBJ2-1	CASSLDSSKQGNREQFF	TGTGCCAGCAGCTTAGATTCCTCCAAGCAGGGAAATCGTGAGCAGTTCTTC
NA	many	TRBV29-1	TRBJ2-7	CSVLTRFSYEQYF	TGCAGCGTTCTAACCAGATTTTCCTACGAGCAGTACTTC
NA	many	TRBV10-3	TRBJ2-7	CAISEEAYEQYF	TGTGCCATCAGTGAGGAGGCCTACGAGCAGTACTTC
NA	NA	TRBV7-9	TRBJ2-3	CASSLFMGTDTQYF	TGTGCCAGCAGCTTATTTATGGGGACGGATACGCAGTATTTT
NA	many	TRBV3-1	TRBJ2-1	CATEERPRGEQFF	TGTGCCACCGAAGAAAGACCTAGGGGTGAGCAGTTCTTC
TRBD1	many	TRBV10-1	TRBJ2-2	CASTGGNTGELFF	TGCGCCAGCACAGGGGGCAACACCGGGGAGCTGTTTTTT